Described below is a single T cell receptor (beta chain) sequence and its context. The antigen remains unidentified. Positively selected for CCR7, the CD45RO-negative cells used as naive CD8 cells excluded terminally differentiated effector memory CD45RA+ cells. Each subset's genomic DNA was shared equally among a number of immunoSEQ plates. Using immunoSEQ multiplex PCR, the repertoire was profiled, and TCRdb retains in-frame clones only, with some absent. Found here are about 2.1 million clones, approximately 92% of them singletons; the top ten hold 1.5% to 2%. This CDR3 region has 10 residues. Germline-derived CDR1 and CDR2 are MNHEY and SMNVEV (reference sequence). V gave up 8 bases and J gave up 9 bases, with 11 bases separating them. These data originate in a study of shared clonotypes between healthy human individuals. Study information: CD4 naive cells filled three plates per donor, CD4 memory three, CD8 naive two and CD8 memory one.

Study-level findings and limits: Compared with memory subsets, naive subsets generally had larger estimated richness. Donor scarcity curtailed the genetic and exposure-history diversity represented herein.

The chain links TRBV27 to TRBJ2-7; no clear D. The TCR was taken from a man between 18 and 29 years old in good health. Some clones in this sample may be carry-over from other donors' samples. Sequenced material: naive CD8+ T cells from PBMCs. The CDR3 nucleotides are TGTGCCAGCGGCGAGTACCTGCAGTACTTC. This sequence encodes CASGEYLQYF.